This TCR beta chain is drawn from a study of control samples from healthy donors and cancer patients. The CDR3 has 14 residues. Germline V lookup: CDR1 SGHDN, CDR2 FVKESK. The ends were cut back, 1 base at V and 7 bases at J, with 11 bases in the middle. Here immunoSEQ multiplex PCR was the method, and the copy in TCRdb shows in-frame clones only, minus some. Counted here are about 100,000 clones, over 85% occurring once; the ten biggest clones make up more than 7%. Sequencing used blood. The origin of this receptor is a young man in good health. The J gene is TRBJ2-1, the V gene TRBV14; D ambiguous. This CDR3 is CASSQVNAANEQFF. CDR3 in DNA: TGTGCCAGCAGCCAAGTGAATGCTGCTAATGAGCAGTTCTTC.